These T cell receptor beta chains were read from a single sample in a study of T cells in Graves' hyperthyroidism and ophthalmopathy. TCRdb reanalysed the multiplex PCR reads using MiXCR and keeps one entry per CDR3 protein. The profile shows 550,000 to 800,000 distinct CDR3 sequences, about a sixth of them singletons. Source material: blood. Receptors originate from a young man with Graves' hyperthyroidism. CDR3s include the opening cysteine and the closing phenylalanine or tryptophan.

TRBJ1-4	TRBV7-9	CASSLPWGDQLFF
TRBJ2-7	TRBV3-1	CASSQDLGLAGDEQYF
TRBJ2-1	TRBV7-2	CASSLSFSQYYSYNEQFF
TRBJ1-2	TRBV19	CASSITTGTGGGYTF
TRBJ2-1	TRBV12-3/TRBV12-4	CASSSYRDPESNEQFF
TRBJ1-3	TRBV20-1	CSARTGGEDGNTIYF
TRBJ1-1	TRBV7-9	CASRTGTFTEAFF
TRBJ1-1	TRBV28	CASSLPGGAEAFF
TRBJ2-3	TRBV30	CAWKGQSRTDTQYF
TRBJ2-7	TRBV30	CAWSVLAGEVVYEQYF
TRBJ2-1	TRBV27	CASSPGTDPNNEQFF
TRBJ2-1	TRBV7-2	CASSFGGPDEQFF
TRBJ2-7	TRBV6-5	CASSYQDQTVPPHGSYEQYF
TRBJ2-3	TRBV2	CASSYTNTQYF
TRBJ2-7	TRBV3-1	CASSQANYEQYF
TRBJ1-5	TRBV30	CAWSVIGQRNQPQHF
TRBJ2-7	TRBV28	CASSLASGRAVSYEQYF
TRBJ2-5	TRBV6-2/TRBV6-3	CASSYGPEGETQYF
TRBJ2-5	TRBV6-1	CASSQPGARETQYF
TRBJ2-3	TRBV7-3	CASGKGTDTQYF
TRBJ2-1	TRBV7-8	CASIRRPGVLYNEQFF
TRBJ2-5	TRBV7-2	CASSLGRTGSQETQYF
TRBJ2-1	TRBV12-3/TRBV12-4	CASRGTGRVHNEQFF
TRBJ1-5	TRBV28	CASSLMGYSNQPQHF
TRBJ2-2	TRBV28	CASSFLGPYTGELFF
TRBJ2-5	TRBV28	CASSSGTGGRQETQYF
TRBJ2-3	TRBV27	CASSFGTSVSTDTQYF
TRBJ1-3	TRBV9	CASSVDGSSGNTIYF
TRBJ2-7	TRBV6-5	CASSYGKASYEQYF
TRBJ1-5	TRBV20-1	CSAKGALSGALGNQPQHF
TRBJ2-1	TRBV11-3	CASTEDSSSYNEQFF
TRBJ2-7	TRBV7-3	CASSLRAGPSYEQYF
TRBJ2-1	TRBV12-3/TRBV12-4	CASSNQREGLNEQFF
TRBJ2-1	TRBV27	CASSLPVQGNEQFF
TRBJ2-1	TRBV29-1	CSVVPAESYNEQFF
TRBJ2-5	TRBV24-1	CATSDTGQNQETQYF
TRBJ1-1	TRBV28	CASSLSGTGNTEAFF
TRBJ1-1	TRBV7-3	CASSPGHEIEAFF
TRBJ1-5	TRBV19	CASSTDYSNQPQHF
TRBJ2-1	TRBV20-1	CSIAGTSGSNEQFF
TRBJ2-7	TRBV7-2	CASSLEGTSGYYEQYF
TRBJ1-1	TRBV20-1	CSAREDREAFF
TRBJ2-3	TRBV7-9	CASSSRDRKTDTQYF
TRBJ1-2	TRBV30	CAWSVQGSGGYTF
TRBJ2-1	TRBV19	CASRGTNVYEQFF
TRBJ2-5	TRBV2	CASRVTGARAQETQYF
TRBJ2-6	TRBV29-1	CSVQGAGTGANVLTF
TRBJ2-7	TRBV19	CASSPSAGSYEQYF
TRBJ2-1	TRBV7-2	CASSAVGSGVDEQFF
TRBJ2-2	TRBV11-1	CASSAPLAGGGTGELFF
TRBJ1-5	TRBV7-8	CASSRGQGASNQPQHF
TRBJ2-3	TRBV30	CAWSVMSGSTDTQYF
TRBJ1-4	TRBV24-1	CATSDAGTGGEKLFF
TRBJ2-1	TRBV5-6	CASSPASANEQFF
TRBJ2-2	TRBV28	CASSFWVGAGTNTGELFF
TRBJ2-3	TRBV20-1	CSARVQGFTDTQYF
TRBJ2-1	TRBV6-1	CASKGAKTSGSPYNEQFF